Included here is one T cell receptor beta chain sequence, with context. This entry comes from a study of blood T cell repertoires in COVID-19. About the research overall: COVID-19 samples collected from the United States, Italy and Spain covered acute and convalescent phases. The analysed material was cDNA or gDNA that came from T cells, B-cell-depleted T cells, or PBMCs.

This CDR3 is built from 15 residues. The V end was cut by 5 bases, the J end by 1 base, with 12 bases between. In germline, CDR1 is SNHLY, CDR2 FYNNEI. As handled by the study authors: Reference gene primer amplification gave nucleated cell count estimates. Method: immunoSEQ multiplex PCR; TCRdb's copy keeps in-frame clones and lacks some. V, J and clone size derive from that table, while D and trimming were established from the DNA sequence. The sample yields approximately 210,000 clones, 80% to 90% seen once. Those enrolled in Seattle joined during active infection and were followed longitudinally afterward.

The receptor was derived from a middle-aged man with COVID-19, enrolled during active disease. The chain couples TRBV2 to TRBJ1-5; possibly TRBD1 for D (5 bases). Source material: peripheral blood. CDR3 amino acids: CASSRGRMSNQPQHF. The DNA of the CDR3 is TGTGCCAGCAGTCGGGGGAGAATGAGCAATCAGCCCCAGCATTTT.